Listed below are T cell receptor beta chains from one sample, sequenced in a study of T cells in Graves' hyperthyroidism and ophthalmopathy. TCRdb processed the multiplex PCR reads anew with MiXCR; each CDR3 protein has one entry. The data show approximately 400,000 distinct CDR3 sequences, about a sixth seen once. Specimen: blood. The receptors stem from a woman aged 18-29 years with Graves' hyperthyroidism. Both conserved end residues are part of each CDR3. A D gene is named only where the DNA matches it firmly. A row's size may be missing; if present it is once, few, many or a size class.

v_call	clone_size	d_call	cdr3_length	j_call	cdr3_aa	cdr3_nt
TRBV20-1	many	NA	17	TRBJ1-5	CSARDPGRMPGVQPQHF	TGCAGTGCTAGAGACCCGGGACGGATGCCTGGGGTTCAGCCCCAGCATTTT
TRBV28	many	NA	14	TRBJ2-7	CASSLFEGTYEQYF	TGTGCCAGCAGTTTATTCGAGGGCACCTACGAGCAGTACTTC
TRBV6-1	many	TRBD1	14	TRBJ2-1	CASTRTGTNNEQFF	TGTGCCAGCACTCGGACAGGGACCAACAATGAGCAGTTCTTC
TRBV7-9	NA	NA	14	TRBJ1-6	CASSPPSGGSPLHF	TGTGCCAGCAGCCCTCCTTCGGGGGGGTCACCCCTCCACTTT
TRBV3-1	many	TRBD1	16	TRBJ1-2	CASSTPGTGRNYGYTF	TGTGCCAGCAGCACCCCCGGGACAGGAAGGAACTATGGCTACACCTTC
TRBV7-8	few	NA	15	TRBJ1-5	CASSAGREVRQPQHF	TGTGCCAGCAGCGCAGGGAGAGAGGTGCGGCAGCCCCAGCATTTT
TRBV28	many	NA	16	TRBJ2-2	CASSLRRGRNTGELFF	TGTGCCAGCAGTTTACGCCGGGGGAGGAACACCGGGGAGCTGTTTTTT
TRBV3-1	many	TRBD2	15	TRBJ2-7	CASSPRAGGSYEQYF	TGTGCCAGCAGCCCGCGAGCGGGGGGCTCCTACGAGCAGTACTTC
TRBV10-3	few	NA	12	TRBJ2-5	CATRTDQETQYF	TGTGCCACCAGGACAGACCAAGAGACCCAGTACTTC
TRBV5-1	few	NA	12	TRBJ2-2	CASGVTTGELFF	TGCGCCAGCGGGGTAACCACCGGGGAGCTGTTTTTT
TRBV7-2	few	NA	15	TRBJ1-5	CASSLGPGTHQPQHF	TGTGCCAGCAGCTTAGGGCCGGGGACCCATCAGCCCCAGCATTTT
TRBV12-3/TRBV12-4	many	TRBD1	15	TRBJ2-5	CASSARDRAQETQYF	TGTGCCAGCAGTGCCCGGGACAGGGCCCAAGAGACCCAGTACTTC
TRBV7-3	many	TRBD2	13	TRBJ2-3	CASSLLAADTQYF	TGTGCCAGCAGCTTGCTAGCGGCAGATACGCAGTATTTT
TRBV5-1	many	NA	15	TRBJ2-3	CASSLGSWSTDTQYF	TGCGCCAGCAGCTTGGGAAGCTGGAGCACAGATACGCAGTATTTT
TRBV6-1	few	NA	16	TRBJ1-2	CASRITPAQTFYGYTF	TGTGCCAGCAGGATAACCCCTGCCCAAACCTTCTATGGCTACACCTTC
TRBV5-1	many	TRBD2	16	TRBJ2-1	CASSLVAGGPMGEQFF	TGCGCCAGCAGCTTGGTAGCGGGGGGGCCAATGGGTGAGCAGTTCTTC
TRBV15	few	NA	15	TRBJ1-2	CATSRGVQTTYGYTF	TGTGCCACCAGCAGAGGGGTGCAAACCACCTATGGCTACACCTTC
TRBV5-1	many	TRBD2	11	TRBJ2-1	CASSSSGGVFF	TGCGCCAGCAGTTCTAGCGGGGGGGTGTTCTTC
TRBV7-6	many	NA	15	TRBJ1-3	CASSSLASSGNTIYF	TGTGCCAGCAGCTCCCTGGCAAGCTCTGGAAACACCATATATTTT
TRBV12-3/TRBV12-4	many	TRBD2	17	TRBJ2-2	CASSYPRLAGRTGELFF	TGTGCCAGCAGTTACCCCCGACTAGCGGGAAGAACCGGGGAGCTGTTTTTT
TRBV7-3	many	TRBD2	16	TRBJ2-1	CASSDSSGGGRNEQFF	TGTGCCAGCAGCGACTCTAGCGGGGGGGGACGGAATGAGCAGTTCTTC
TRBV7-8	many	NA	13	TRBJ2-3	CASSSGLLNTQYF	TGTGCCAGCAGCTCCGGACTATTGAATACGCAGTATTTT
TRBV12-3/TRBV12-4	many	NA	16	TRBJ2-1	CASSLVRQAAYNEQFF	TGTGCCAGCAGTTTAGTAAGACAGGCGGCCTACAATGAGCAGTTCTTC
TRBV11-2	many	NA	17	TRBJ2-2	CASSLVGSIFPTGELFF	TGTGCCAGCAGCTTAGTTGGGTCGATCTTCCCCACCGGGGAGCTGTTTTTT
TRBV4-1	many	NA	14	TRBJ2-7	CASSPEVNSYEQYF	TGCGCCAGCAGCCCCGAGGTAAACTCCTACGAGCAGTACTTC